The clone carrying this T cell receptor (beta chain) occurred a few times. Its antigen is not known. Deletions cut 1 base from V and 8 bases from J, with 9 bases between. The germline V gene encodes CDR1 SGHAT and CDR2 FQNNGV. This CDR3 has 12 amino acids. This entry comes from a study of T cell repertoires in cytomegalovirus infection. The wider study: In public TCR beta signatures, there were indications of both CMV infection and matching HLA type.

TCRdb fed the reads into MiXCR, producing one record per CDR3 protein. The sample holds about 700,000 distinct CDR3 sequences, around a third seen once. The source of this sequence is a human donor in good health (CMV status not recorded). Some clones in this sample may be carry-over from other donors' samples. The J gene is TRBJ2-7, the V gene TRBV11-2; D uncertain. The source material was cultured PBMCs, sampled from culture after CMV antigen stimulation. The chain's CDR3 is CASSLGPKQQYF. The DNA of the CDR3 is TGTGCCAGCAGCTTAGGACCCAAGCAGCAGTACTTC.